A selection of T cell receptor beta chains follows, all from one sample in a study of blood T cell repertoires in COVID-19. Clones were read by immunoSEQ multiplex PCR, and TCRdb kept only the in-frame ones, dropping some. Of some 69,000 clones in the sample, roughly 81% were seen once. Sample: peripheral blood. These receptors were taken from a woman in her 70s with acute or convalescent COVID-19. CDR3s include the opening cysteine and the closing phenylalanine or tryptophan. A D gene is named only where the DNA matches it firmly. Not every row has a clone size; where given, it reads once, few, many or a size class.

>TRBD2|TRBJ2-1|13|TRBV30|NA
TGTGCCTGGAGCGGGAGGGCCTACAATGAGCAGTTCTTC
CAWSGRAYNEQFF
>TRBD1|TRBJ1-4|13|TRBV25-1|NA
TGTGCCAGCAGGCAGGGGGCGGGTGAAAAACTGTTTTTT
CASRQGAGEKLFF
>NA|TRBJ2-7|15|TRBV5-1|NA
TGCGCCAGCAGCTTGGCCGGTGGGCAGGGCTACGAGCAGTACTTC
CASSLAGGQGYEQYF
>TRBD2|TRBJ2-7|15|TRBV7-9|many
TGTGCCAGCAGCTTTAGGCCGGGAGGACAATACGAGCAGTACTTC
CASSFRPGGQYEQYF
>NA|TRBJ2-3|14|TRBV12-5|few
TGTGCTAGTGGTTTTAGCGGAAGCACAGATACGCAGTATTTT
CASGFSGSTDTQYF
>TRBD1|TRBJ2-1|14|TRBV7-9|NA
TGTGCCAGCAGCCCCCGGGACAGGCTGAATGAGCAGTTCTTC
CASSPRDRLNEQFF
>NA|TRBJ2-2|15|TRBV14|NA
TGTGCCAGCAGCCAGAAGCGAGTGAACACCGGGGAGCTGTTTTTT
CASSQKRVNTGELFF
>NA|TRBJ2-7|12|TRBV29-1|many
TGCAGCGGGGGGGCGGGACCCTACGAGCAGTACTTC
CSGGAGPYEQYF
>NA|TRBJ1-3|14|TRBV18|NA
TGTGCCAGCTCACCCACAGAAACTGGAAACACCATATATTTT
CASSPTETGNTIYF
>NA|TRBJ1-1|11|TRBV12-3/TRBV12-4|NA
TGTGCCAGCAGTTACTACACTGAAGCTTTCTTT
CASSYYTEAFF
>TRBD2|TRBJ2-3|16|TRBV6-5|NA
TGTGCCAGCAGTTACTCGCGGGGGGCCTTCACAGATACGCAGTATTTT
CASSYSRGAFTDTQYF
>NA|TRBJ1-3|17|TRBV12-2|few
TGTGCAAGTCGCATTACCCGGGACAGGGACTCTGGAAACACCATATATTTT
CASRITRDRDSGNTIYF
>TRBD2|TRBJ2-1|15|TRBV5-1|NA
TGCGCCAGCAGCACTACTAGCGGGATTAACAATGAGCAGTTCTTC
CASSTTSGINNEQFF
>NA|TRBJ1-1|14|TRBV9|NA
TGTGCCACCTCGAGGGGGGGCAGCGACACTGAAGCTTTCTTT
CATSRGGSDTEAFF
>NA|TRBJ1-2|17|TRBV5-1|NA
TGCGCCAGCAGCTTGGGCCCCACCGACGGCAGGGAGGGTGGCTACACCTTC
CASSLGPTDGREGGYTF
>NA|TRBJ1-2|15|TRBV27|few
TGTGCCAGCAGTTTTAACCCTGGGACAATTTATGGCTACACCTTC
CASSFNPGTIYGYTF
>TRBD1|TRBJ1-1|16|TRBV5-1|NA
TGCGCCAGCAGCTTGCAGACAGGGGGTTTGAACACTGAAGCTTTCTTT
CASSLQTGGLNTEAFF
>TRBD2|TRBJ2-5|16|TRBV11-2|NA
TGTGCCAGCAGCTTGCGACTAGCGGGAGGGGATAAGACCCAGTACTTC
CASSLRLAGGDKTQYF
>NA|TRBJ2-3|14|TRBV11-3|few
TGTGCCAGCAGCTTAGGCGGGTTCACAGATACGCAGTATTTT
CASSLGGFTDTQYF
>TRBD2|TRBJ2-1|15|TRBV10-3|NA
TGTGCCATCAGTAACGGACTAGCGGGATTAAGAGAGCAGTTCTTC
CAISNGLAGLREQFF
>NA|TRBJ2-5|14|TRBV5-4|NA
TGTGCCAGCAGCTCGGACAACTACCAAGAGACCCAGTACTTC
CASSSDNYQETQYF
>NA|TRBJ1-1|11|TRBV7-9|NA
TGTGCCAGCAGCGCTAGCAACAAAGCTTTCTTT
CASSASNKAFF
>NA|TRBJ2-2|14|TRBV11-2|NA
TGTGCCAGCAGCGCCAAAACATTTCTTGGGGAGCTGTTTTTT
CASSAKTFLGELFF
>TRBD1|TRBJ1-5|15|TRBV2|NA
TGTGCCAGCAGTGATAGGGGACAGGGGTTGCAGCCCCAGCATTTT
CASSDRGQGLQPQHF
>NA|TRBJ1-5|13|TRBV27|NA
TGTGCCAGCTCGATTTGGCCAACTCAGCCCCAGCATTTT
CASSIWPTQPQHF
>NA|TRBJ2-3|15|TRBV27|NA
TGTGCCAGCGCGCGTCGTGGACTGGCGGGAGATACGCAGTATTTT
CASARRGLAGDTQYF
>NA|TRBJ1-6|14|TRBV19|once
TGTGCCAGTAGTGCCCCGGGGGTCAATTCACCCCTCCACTTT
CASSAPGVNSPLHF
>NA|TRBJ1-2|12|TRBV6-5|NA
TGTGCCAGCGGCGGGACGGGCTATGGCTACACCTTC
CASGGTGYGYTF
>NA|TRBJ1-5|15|TRBV12-5|NA
TGTGCTAGTGGTTTGGTAGTAGGGGGCAATCAGCCCCAGCATTTT
CASGLVVGGNQPQHF
>NA|TRBJ1-1|15|TRBV6-6|NA
TGTGCCAGCAGTTACCCAGGGGTCCAGGACACTGAAGCTTTCTTT
CASSYPGVQDTEAFF
>NA|TRBJ1-2|14|TRBV9|NA
TGTGCCAGCAGCGCCGGGAGCAGTAACTATGGCTACACCTTC
CASSAGSSNYGYTF
>NA|TRBJ2-7|15|TRBV5-1|NA
TGCGCCAGCAACCTTGGCGGGGTGGGTAGTGGCGAGCAGTACTTC
CASNLGGVGSGEQYF
>TRBD1|TRBJ2-4|17|TRBV29-1|few
TGCAGCGTGAGGGACAGGGGGCGCGGAGCGGGAAAAAACATTCAGTACTTC
CSVRDRGRGAGKNIQYF
>TRBD2|TRBJ2-1|16|TRBV5-1|NA
TGCGCCAGCAGCTTGGTTAGCGGGAGCTCCTACAATGAGCAGTTCTTC
CASSLVSGSSYNEQFF
>NA|TRBJ2-1|13|TRBV28|NA
TGTGCCAGCAGTTTTAACTCCTACAATGAGCAGTTCTTC
CASSFNSYNEQFF
>TRBD2|TRBJ2-7|16|TRBV18|NA
TGTGCCAGCTCACCACCGATGGCGGGAGTCACCTACGAGCAGTACTTC
CASSPPMAGVTYEQYF
>NA|TRBJ1-1|14|TRBV7-9|NA
TGTGCCAGCACCCTAGGTGACATGACAGGTGGGGCTTTCTTT
CASTLGDMTGGAFF
>NA|TRBJ1-2|12|TRBV28|NA
TGTGCCAGCAGTTTATGGCCCGAGGGCTACACCTTC
CASSLWPEGYTF
>TRBD2|TRBJ2-1|17|TRBV4-2|once
TGTGCCAGCAGCCAGGCTGTCGGGACTAGCGGCTACAATGAGCAGTTCTTC
CASSQAVGTSGYNEQFF
>TRBD2|TRBJ2-7|14|TRBV7-9|NA
TGTGCCAGCAGCGAAACTAGCGATCACTACGAGCAGTACTTC
CASSETSDHYEQYF
>NA|TRBJ1-6|12|TRBV14|once
TGTGCCAGCAGCCGGGGGGATTCACCCCTCCACTTT
CASSRGDSPLHF
>NA|TRBJ1-1|11|TRBV5-6|NA
TGTGCCAGCATCATGAACACTGAAGCTTTCTTT
CASIMNTEAFF
>NA|TRBJ1-2|12|TRBV2|NA
TGTGCCAGTAGCAGGGAGGCCTATGGCTACACCTTC
CASSREAYGYTF
>TRBD1|TRBJ1-2|12|TRBV2|NA
TGTGCCAGCAGTGGACAGGGTCGCGGCTACACCTTC
CASSGQGRGYTF
>TRBD1|TRBJ1-6|14|TRBV9|NA
TGTGCCAGCAGCGCAAGGGGACAGGAGCCATCCCTCCACTTT
CASSARGQEPSLHF